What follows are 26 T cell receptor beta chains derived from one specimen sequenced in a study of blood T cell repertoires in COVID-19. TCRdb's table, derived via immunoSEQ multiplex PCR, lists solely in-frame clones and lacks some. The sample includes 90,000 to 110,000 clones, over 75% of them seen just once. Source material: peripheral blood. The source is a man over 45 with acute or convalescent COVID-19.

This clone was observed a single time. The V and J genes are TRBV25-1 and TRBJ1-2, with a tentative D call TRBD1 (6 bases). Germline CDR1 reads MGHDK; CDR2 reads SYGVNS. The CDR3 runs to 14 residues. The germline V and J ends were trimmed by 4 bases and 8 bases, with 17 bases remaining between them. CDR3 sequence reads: CASSADGGPWGYTF. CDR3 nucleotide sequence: TGTGCCAGCAGTGCGGACGGGGGGCCTTGGGGCTACACCTTC.

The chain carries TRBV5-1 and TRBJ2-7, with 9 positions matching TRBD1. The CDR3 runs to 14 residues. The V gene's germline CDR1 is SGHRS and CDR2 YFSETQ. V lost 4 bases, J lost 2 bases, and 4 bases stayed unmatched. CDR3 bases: TGCGCCAGCAGCACAACAGGGGGCGCCTACGAGCAGTACTTC. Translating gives CASSTTGGAYEQYF. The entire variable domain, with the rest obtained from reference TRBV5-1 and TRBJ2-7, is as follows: KAGVTQTPRYLIKTRGQQVTLSCSPISGHRSVSWYQQTPGQGLQFLFEYFSETQRNKGNFPGRFSGRQFSNSRSEMNVSTLELGDSALYLCASSTTGGAYEQYFGPGTRLTVT.

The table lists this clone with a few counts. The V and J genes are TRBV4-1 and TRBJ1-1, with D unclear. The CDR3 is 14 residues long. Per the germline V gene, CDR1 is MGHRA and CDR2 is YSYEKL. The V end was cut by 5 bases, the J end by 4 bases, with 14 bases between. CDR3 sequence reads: CASSVIRGITEAFF. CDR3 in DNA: TGCGCCAGCAGCGTAATTCGGGGTATCACTGAAGCTTTCTTT.

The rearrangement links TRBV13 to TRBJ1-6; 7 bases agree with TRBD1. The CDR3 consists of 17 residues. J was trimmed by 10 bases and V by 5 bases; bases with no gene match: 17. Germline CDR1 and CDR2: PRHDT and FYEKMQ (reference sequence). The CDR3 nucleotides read TGTGCCAGCAGCCCGAGACAGGGAATAACAGCTCCGTCACCCCTCCACTTT. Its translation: CASSPRQGITAPSPLHF.

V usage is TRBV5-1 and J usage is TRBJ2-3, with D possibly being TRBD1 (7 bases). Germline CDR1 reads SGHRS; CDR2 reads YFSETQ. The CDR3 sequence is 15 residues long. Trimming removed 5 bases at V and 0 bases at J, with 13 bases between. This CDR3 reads CASSSRGASTDTQYF. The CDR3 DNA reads TGCGCCAGCAGTTCCAGGGGGGCTAGCACAGATACGCAGTATTTT.

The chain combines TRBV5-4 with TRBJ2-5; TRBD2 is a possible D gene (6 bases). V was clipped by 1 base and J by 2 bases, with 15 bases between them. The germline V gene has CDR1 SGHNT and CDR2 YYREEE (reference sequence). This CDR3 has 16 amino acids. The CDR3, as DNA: TGTGCCAGCAGCTTGAGGCGCGGGGCCGGGCAAGAGACCCAGTACTTC. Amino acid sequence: CASSLRRGAGQETQYF.

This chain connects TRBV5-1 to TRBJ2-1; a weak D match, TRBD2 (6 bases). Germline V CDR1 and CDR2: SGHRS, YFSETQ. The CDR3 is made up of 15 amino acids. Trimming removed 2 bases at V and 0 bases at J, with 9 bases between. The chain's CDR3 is CASSFDGSSYNEQFF. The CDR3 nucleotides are TGCGCCAGCAGCTTCGACGGGAGCTCCTACAATGAGCAGTTCTTC.

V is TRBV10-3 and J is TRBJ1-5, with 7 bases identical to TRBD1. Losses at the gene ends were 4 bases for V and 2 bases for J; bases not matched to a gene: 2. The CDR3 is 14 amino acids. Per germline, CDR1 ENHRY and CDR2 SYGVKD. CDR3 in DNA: TGTGCCATCAGTGGAGGACAGGGCAATCAGCCCCAGCATTTT. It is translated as CAISGGQGNQPQHF.

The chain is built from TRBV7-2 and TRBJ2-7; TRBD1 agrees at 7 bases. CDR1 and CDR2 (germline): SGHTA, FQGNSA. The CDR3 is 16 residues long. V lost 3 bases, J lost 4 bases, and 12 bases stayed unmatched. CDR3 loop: CASSLIGGQWGYEQYF. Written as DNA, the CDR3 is TGTGCCAGCAGCTTGATTGGGGGACAGTGGGGTTACGAGCAGTACTTC.

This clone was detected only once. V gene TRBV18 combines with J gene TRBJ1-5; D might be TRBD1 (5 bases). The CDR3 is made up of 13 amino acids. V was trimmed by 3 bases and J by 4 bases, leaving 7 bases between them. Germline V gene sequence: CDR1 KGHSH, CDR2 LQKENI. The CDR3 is CASSPGLNQPQHF. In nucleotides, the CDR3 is TGTGCCAGCTCACCGGGGCTAAATCAGCCCCAGCATTTT.

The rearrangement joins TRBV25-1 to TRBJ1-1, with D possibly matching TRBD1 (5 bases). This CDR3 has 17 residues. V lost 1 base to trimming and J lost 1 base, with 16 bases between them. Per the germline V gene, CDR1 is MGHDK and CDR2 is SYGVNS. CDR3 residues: CASSELRKGFTNTEAFF. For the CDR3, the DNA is TGTGCCAGCAGTGAATTAAGAAAGGGGTTCACGAACACTGAAGCTTTCTTT. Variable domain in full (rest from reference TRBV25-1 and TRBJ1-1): EADIYQTPRYLVIGTGKKITLECSQTMGHDKMYWYQQDPGMELHLIHYSYGVNSTEKGDLSSESTVSRIRTEHFPLTLESARPSHTSQYLCASSELRKGFTNTEAFFGQGTRLTVV.

The CDR3 reads CASSARTGPNYGYTF. The CDR3 DNA is TGTGCCAGCAGCGCCCGGACAGGGCCTAACTATGGCTACACCTTC. This chain connects TRBV7-8 to TRBJ1-2; 8 bases line up with TRBD1. CDR3 length: 15 amino acids. Germline CDR1 SGHVS, CDR2 FQNEAQ. V lost 5 bases and J lost 0; bases outside the gene matches: 5.

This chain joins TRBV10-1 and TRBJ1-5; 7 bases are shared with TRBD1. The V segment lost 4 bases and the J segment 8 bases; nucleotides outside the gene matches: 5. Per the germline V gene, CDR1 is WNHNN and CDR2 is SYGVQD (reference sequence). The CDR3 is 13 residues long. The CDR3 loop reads CASSGGGLEPQHF. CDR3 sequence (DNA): TGCGCCAGCAGTGGAGGGGGCCTGGAGCCCCAGCATTTT.

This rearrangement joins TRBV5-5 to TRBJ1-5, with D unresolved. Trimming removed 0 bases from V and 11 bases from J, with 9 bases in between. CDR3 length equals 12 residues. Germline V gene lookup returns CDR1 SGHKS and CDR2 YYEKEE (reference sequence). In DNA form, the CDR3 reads TGTGCCAGCAGCTTGGAAGGAGAGACCCAGCATTTT. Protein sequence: CASSLEGETQHF. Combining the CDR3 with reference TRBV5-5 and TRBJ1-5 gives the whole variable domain DAGVTQSPTHLIKTRGQQVTLRCSPISGHKSVSWYQQVLGQGPQFIFQYYEKEERGRGNFPDRFSARQFPNYSSELNVNALLLGDSALYLCASSLEGETQHFGDGTRLSIL.

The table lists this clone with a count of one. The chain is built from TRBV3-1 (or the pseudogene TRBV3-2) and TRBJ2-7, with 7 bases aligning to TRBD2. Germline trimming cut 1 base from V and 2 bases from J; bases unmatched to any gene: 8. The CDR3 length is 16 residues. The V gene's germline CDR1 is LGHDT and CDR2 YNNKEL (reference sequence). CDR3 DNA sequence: TGTGCCAGCAGCCAAGCTTCGGGAGGCGGACCCTACGAGCAGTACTTC. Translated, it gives CASSQASGGGPYEQYF.

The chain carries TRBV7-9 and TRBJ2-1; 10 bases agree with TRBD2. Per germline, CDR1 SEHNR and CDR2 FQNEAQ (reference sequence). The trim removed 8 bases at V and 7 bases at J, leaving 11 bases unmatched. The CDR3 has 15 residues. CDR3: CASLPWLAGENEQFF. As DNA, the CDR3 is TGTGCCAGCCTCCCTTGGCTAGCGGGAGAGAATGAGCAGTTCTTC.

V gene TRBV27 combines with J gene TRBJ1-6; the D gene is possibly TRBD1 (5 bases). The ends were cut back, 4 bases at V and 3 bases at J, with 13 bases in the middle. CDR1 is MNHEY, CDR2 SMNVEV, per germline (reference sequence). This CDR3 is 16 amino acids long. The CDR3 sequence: CASSSRIQGYNSPLHF. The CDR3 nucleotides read TGTGCCAGCAGTTCCCGTATTCAGGGCTATAATTCACCCCTCCACTTT.

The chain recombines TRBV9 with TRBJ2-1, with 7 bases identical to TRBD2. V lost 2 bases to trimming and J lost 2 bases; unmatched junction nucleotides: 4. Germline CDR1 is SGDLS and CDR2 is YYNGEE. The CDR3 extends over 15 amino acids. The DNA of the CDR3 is TGTGCCAGCAGCGTGAAGACTAGCACCTACAATGAGCAGTTCTTC. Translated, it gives CASSVKTSTYNEQFF. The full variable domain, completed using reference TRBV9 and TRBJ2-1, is DSGVTQTPKHLITATGQRVTLRCSPRSGDLSVYWYQQSLDQGLQFLIQYYNGEERAKGNILERFSAQQFPDLHSELNLSSLELGDSALYFCASSVKTSTYNEQFFGPGTRLTVL.

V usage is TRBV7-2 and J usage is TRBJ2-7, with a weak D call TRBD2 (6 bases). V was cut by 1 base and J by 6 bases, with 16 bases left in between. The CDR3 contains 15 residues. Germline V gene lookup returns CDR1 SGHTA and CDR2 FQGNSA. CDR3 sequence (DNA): TGTGCCAGCAGCTTAGTTAGTAGCGGAGCCTCCGAGCAGTACTTC. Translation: CASSLVSSGASEQYF. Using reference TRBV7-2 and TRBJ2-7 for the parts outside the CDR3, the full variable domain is GAGVSQSPSNKVTEKGKDVELRCDPISGHTALYWYRQSLGQGLEFLIYFQGNSAPDKSGLPSDRFSAERTGGSVSTLTIQRTQQEDSAVYLCASSLVSSGASEQYFGPGTRLTVT.

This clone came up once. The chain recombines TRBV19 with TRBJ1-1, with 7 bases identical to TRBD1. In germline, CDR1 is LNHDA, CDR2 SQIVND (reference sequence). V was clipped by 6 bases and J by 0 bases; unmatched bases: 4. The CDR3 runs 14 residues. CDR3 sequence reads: CASRVQGLNTEAFF. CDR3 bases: TGTGCCAGTAGGGTACAGGGGCTGAACACTGAAGCTTTCTTT.

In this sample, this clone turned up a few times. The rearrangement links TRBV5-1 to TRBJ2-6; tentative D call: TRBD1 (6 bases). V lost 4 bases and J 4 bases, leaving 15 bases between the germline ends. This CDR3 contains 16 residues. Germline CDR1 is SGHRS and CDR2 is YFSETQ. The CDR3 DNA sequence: TGCGCCAGCAGCCCCTCAGGGGCGCGCGGGGCCAACGTCCTGACTTTC. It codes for CASSPSGARGANVLTF. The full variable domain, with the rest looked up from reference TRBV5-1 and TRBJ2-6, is KAGVTQTPRYLIKTRGQQVTLSCSPISGHRSVSWYQQTPGQGLQFLFEYFSETQRNKGNFPGRFSGRQFSNSRSEMNVSTLELGDSALYLCASSPSGARGANVLTFGAGSRLTVL.

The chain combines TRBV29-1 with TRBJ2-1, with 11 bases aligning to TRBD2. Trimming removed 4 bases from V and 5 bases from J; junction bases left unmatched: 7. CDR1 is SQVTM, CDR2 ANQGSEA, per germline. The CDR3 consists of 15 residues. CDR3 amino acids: CSVAIAGGAHNEQFF. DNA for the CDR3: TGCAGCGTTGCTATAGCGGGGGGGGCTCACAATGAGCAGTTCTTC.

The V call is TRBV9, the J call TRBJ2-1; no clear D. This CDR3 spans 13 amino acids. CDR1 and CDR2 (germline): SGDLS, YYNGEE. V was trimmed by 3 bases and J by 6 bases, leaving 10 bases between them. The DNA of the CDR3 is TGTGCCAGCAGCGCCTCCGGTTTCAATGAGCAGTTCTTC. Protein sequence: CASSASGFNEQFF.

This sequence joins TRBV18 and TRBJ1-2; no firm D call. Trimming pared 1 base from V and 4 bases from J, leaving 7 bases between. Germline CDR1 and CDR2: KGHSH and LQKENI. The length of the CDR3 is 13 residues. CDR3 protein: CASSPRAGYGYTF. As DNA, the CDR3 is TGTGCCAGCTCACCACGGGCAGGCTATGGCTACACCTTC.

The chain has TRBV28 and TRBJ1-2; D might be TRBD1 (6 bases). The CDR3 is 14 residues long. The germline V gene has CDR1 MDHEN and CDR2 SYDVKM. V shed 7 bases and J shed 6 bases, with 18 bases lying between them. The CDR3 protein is CASTEGGGVHGYTF. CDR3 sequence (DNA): TGTGCCAGCACCGAGGGTGGGGGCGTCCATGGCTACACCTTC.

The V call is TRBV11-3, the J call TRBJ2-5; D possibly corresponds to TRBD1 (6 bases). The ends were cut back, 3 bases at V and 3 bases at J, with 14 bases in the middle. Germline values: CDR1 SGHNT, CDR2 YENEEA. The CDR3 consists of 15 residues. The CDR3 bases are TGTGCCAGCAGCTTTCAGGGGAGTCAGGAAGAGACCCAGTACTTC. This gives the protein CASSFQGSQEETQYF.